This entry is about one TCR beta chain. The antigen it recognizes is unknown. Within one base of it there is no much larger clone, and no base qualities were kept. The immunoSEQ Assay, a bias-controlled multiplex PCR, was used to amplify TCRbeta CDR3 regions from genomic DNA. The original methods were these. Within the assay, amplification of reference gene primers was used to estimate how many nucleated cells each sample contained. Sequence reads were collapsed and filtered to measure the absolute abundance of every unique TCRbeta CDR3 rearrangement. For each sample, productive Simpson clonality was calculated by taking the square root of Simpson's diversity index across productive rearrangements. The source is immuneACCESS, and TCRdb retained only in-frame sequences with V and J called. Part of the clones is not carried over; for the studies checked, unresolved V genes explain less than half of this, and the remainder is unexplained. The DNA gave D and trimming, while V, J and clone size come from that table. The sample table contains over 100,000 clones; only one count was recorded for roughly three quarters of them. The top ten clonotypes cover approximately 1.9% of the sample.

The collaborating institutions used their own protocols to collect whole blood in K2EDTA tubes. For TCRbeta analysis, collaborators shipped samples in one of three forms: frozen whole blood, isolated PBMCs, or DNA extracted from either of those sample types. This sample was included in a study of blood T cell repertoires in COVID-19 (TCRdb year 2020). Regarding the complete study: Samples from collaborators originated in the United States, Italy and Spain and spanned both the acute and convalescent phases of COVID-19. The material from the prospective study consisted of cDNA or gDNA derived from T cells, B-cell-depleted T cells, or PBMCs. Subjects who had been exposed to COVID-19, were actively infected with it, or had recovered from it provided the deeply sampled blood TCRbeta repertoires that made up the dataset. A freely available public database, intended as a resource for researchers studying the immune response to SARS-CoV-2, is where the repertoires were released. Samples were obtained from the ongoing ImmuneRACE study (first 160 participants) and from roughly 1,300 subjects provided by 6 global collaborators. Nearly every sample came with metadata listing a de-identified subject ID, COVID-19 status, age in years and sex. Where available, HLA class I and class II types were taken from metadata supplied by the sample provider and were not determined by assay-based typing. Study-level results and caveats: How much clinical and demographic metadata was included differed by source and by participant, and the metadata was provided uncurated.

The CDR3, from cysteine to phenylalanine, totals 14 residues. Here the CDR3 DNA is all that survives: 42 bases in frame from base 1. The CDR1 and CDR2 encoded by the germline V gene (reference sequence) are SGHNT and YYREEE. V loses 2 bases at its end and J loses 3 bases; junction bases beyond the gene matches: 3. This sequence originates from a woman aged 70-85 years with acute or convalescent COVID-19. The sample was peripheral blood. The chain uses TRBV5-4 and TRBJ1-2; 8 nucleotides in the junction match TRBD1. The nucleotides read TGTGCCAGCAGCTTAGCGGGACAGGACTATGGCTACACCTTC. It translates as CASSLAGQDYGYTF.